What follows are 25 T cell receptor beta chains derived from one specimen sequenced in a study of cytomegalovirus exposure and HLA in healthy donors. The PCR used 60 Vbeta and 13 Jbeta primers. TCRdb's copy holds only in-frame clones and misses some; the assay was immunoSEQ multiplex PCR. The table lists some 150,000 clones, roughly 81% of them singletons, with roughly 2.3% in the top ten. Sequencing used PBMCs. The receptors originated from a woman under 30 in good health and CMV-seronegative.

The chain has TRBV5-6 and TRBJ1-6; a weak D match, TRBD1 (6 bases). Trimming took 1 base from V and 6 from J, leaving 11 bases between them. This CDR3 contains 15 residues. Germline V CDR1 and CDR2: SGHDT, YYEEEE. CDR3 DNA: TGTGCCAGCAGCTTGAGGGTCAGGGGTAATTCACCCCTCCACTTT. Translating it yields CASSLRVRGNSPLHF.

V and J are TRBV27 and TRBJ2-2; D possibly corresponds to TRBD2 (5 bases). The CDR3 extends over 13 amino acids. CDR1 is MNHEY, CDR2 SMNVEV, per germline (reference sequence). V lost 6 bases to trimming and J lost 5 bases, with 10 bases between them. CDR3 residues: CASSVRGTGELFF. The CDR3 DNA reads TGTGCCAGCAGCGTGCGAGGGACCGGGGAGCTGTTTTTT.

This clone was observed once. The J gene is TRBJ2-5, the V gene TRBV7-6, with 10 bases aligning to TRBD2. Germline CDR1 is SGHVS and CDR2 is FNYEAQ. The trim removed 4 bases at V and 3 bases at J, leaving 8 bases unmatched. This CDR3 spans 16 amino acids. CDR3: CASSSRRTSGEETQYF. CDR3 nucleotide sequence: TGTGCCAGCAGCTCCCGAAGGACTAGCGGAGAAGAGACCCAGTACTTC.

The rearrangement uses TRBV2 and TRBJ1-5; TRBD1 agrees at 8 bases. Germline V gives CDR1 SNHLY, CDR2 FYNNEI. CDR3 length: 15 amino acids. V dropped 6 bases and J dropped 2; count of bases not matched to a gene: 6. CDR3 coding DNA: TGTGCCAGCAGCGCCTCGACAGGGGGCAATCAGCCCCAGCATTTT. It specifies CASSASTGGNQPQHF.

V gene TRBV7-3 combines with J gene TRBJ2-1, with TRBD2 matching over 11 bases. Trimming at V came to 2 bases and at J to 3 bases, leaving 3 bases not matched to a gene. In germline, CDR1 is SGHTA, CDR2 FQGTGA. CDR3 length equals 16 residues. In DNA, the CDR3 is TGTGCCAGCAGCTTAGGAGGACTAGCGGGCTACAATGAGCAGTTCTTC. It yields the protein CASSLGGLAGYNEQFF.

The chain carries TRBV18 and TRBJ2-1; D remains unclear. Germline assignment: CDR1 KGHSH and CDR2 LQKENI. This CDR3 spans 12 amino acids. Trimming took 4 bases from V and 10 from J, leaving 11 bases between them. CDR3 nucleotides: TGTGCCAGCTCACACCCGAGCGCCGAGCAGTTCTTC. This sequence encodes CASSHPSAEQFF.

The chain couples TRBV10-2 to TRBJ2-5; perhaps TRBD2 as D (7 bases). Trimming pared 1 base from V and 5 bases from J, leaving 23 bases between. CDR1 and CDR2 from the germline V gene are WSHSY and SAAADI. This CDR3 has 18 amino acids. This chain's CDR3 is CASSEWSIGGGPWETQYF. In DNA form, the CDR3 reads TGCGCCAGCAGTGAGTGGTCGATCGGCGGGGGCCCATGGGAGACCCAGTACTTC.

This chain's CDR3 is CASRSGTGSFVGELFF. CDR3 sequence (DNA): TGTGCCAGCAGGTCCGGGACAGGGTCCTTTGTCGGGGAGCTGTTTTTT. V gene TRBV5-6 combines with J gene TRBJ2-2; 9 positions agree with TRBD1. Germline CDR1 is SGHDT and CDR2 is YYEEEE. The CDR3 has 16 amino acids. Unmatched junction bases numbered 12, after V lost 5 bases and J lost 7 bases.

The chain carries TRBV7-9 and TRBJ1-2, with D maybe TRBD1 (5 bases). Trimming removed 5 bases from V and 7 bases from J, with 14 bases in between. Germline V gene sequence: CDR1 SEHNR, CDR2 FQNEAQ (reference sequence). The CDR3 loop spans 13 amino acids. Here the CDR3 DNA reads TGTGCCAGCAGCCCAGGGCCCTGGGGTGGCTACACCTTC. This sequence encodes CASSPGPWGGYTF. Together with reference TRBV7-9 and TRBJ1-2, the CDR3 gives the full variable domain: DTGVSQNPRHKITKRGQNVTFRCDPISEHNRLYWYRQTLGQGPEFLTYFQNEAQLEKSRLLSDRFSAERPKGSFSTLEIQRTEQGDSAMYLCASSPGPWGGYTFGSGTRLTVV.

This chain uses TRBV30 with TRBJ2-7; TRBD2 might be the D (7 bases). Germline CDR1 reads GTSNPN; CDR2 reads SVGIG (reference sequence). Trimming cost V 0 bases and J 6 bases, with 12 bases left between them. This CDR3 is 13 amino acids long. The CDR3 nucleotides are TGTGCCTGGAGTGTAGAGGGGGGGGCCGAGCAGTACTTC. As protein: CAWSVEGGAEQYF.

The chain combines TRBV7-9 with TRBJ1-6; tentative D call: TRBD1 (5 bases). The germline V gene has CDR1 SEHNR and CDR2 FQNEAQ (reference sequence). Trimming took 4 bases from V and 8 from J, leaving 18 bases between them. This CDR3 spans 16 amino acids. The DNA of the CDR3 is TGTGCCAGCAGCTCATTGGGCGGGGGTACTCATTCACCCCTCCACTTT. As protein: CASSSLGGGTHSPLHF.

This clone occurred a few times. This chain joins TRBV6-5 and TRBJ1-4; possibly TRBD1 for D (6 bases). The CDR3 runs to 14 residues. Germline V gene data show CDR1 as MNHEY and CDR2 as SVGAGI. The ends were cut back, 6 bases at V and 10 bases at J, with 18 bases in the middle. In DNA form, the CDR3 reads TGTGCCAGCAGGACCCCGGGGATACAGGGAAAACTGTTTTTT. It is translated as CASRTPGIQGKLFF.

The rearrangement uses TRBV11-2 and TRBJ2-7; 10 bases align to TRBD1. This CDR3 is built from 14 residues. CDR1 is SGHAT and CDR2 is FQNNGV in the germline V gene. V dropped 5 bases and J dropped 5; count of bases not matched to a gene: 6. Here the CDR3 reads CASSPRTGGDEQYF. For the CDR3, the DNA is TGTGCCAGCAGCCCGCGGACAGGGGGTGACGAGCAGTACTTC.

The rearrangement joins TRBV27 to TRBJ2-1; 8 positions agree with TRBD2. The germline V gene has CDR1 MNHEY and CDR2 SMNVEV (reference sequence). V lost 4 bases to trimming and J lost 8 bases; unmatched junction nucleotides: 10. The CDR3 extends over 15 amino acids. CDR3 sequence: CASSSSGRMVDEQFF. DNA for the CDR3: TGTGCCAGCAGTTCCAGCGGGAGAATGGTAGATGAGCAGTTCTTC.

This chain uses TRBV30 with TRBJ2-7, with D uncertain. V lost 3 bases and J lost 4, with 4 bases in between. This CDR3 has 10 residues. The germline V gene has CDR1 GTSNPN and CDR2 SVGIG (reference sequence). The CDR3 loop is CAWRQYEQYF. CDR3 bases: TGTGCCTGGAGACAATACGAGCAGTACTTC.

This chain joins TRBV7-8 and TRBJ2-3; D is undetermined. The ends were cut back, 5 bases at V and 1 base at J, with 16 bases in the middle. The CDR3 covers 16 residues. Looked up from germline, CDR1 is SGHVS and CDR2 is FQNEAQ. CDR3 DNA sequence: TGTGCCAGCAGCCCCCCCTTGCGCGAAGGCACAGATACGCAGTATTTT. This encodes CASSPPLREGTDTQYF. Supplemented by reference TRBV7-8 and TRBJ2-3, the full variable domain reads GAGVSQSPRYKVAKRGQDVALRCDPISGHVSLFWYQQALGQGPEFLTYFQNEAQLDKSGLPSDRFFAERPEGSVSTLKIQRTQQEDSAVYLCASSPPLREGTDTQYFGPGTRLTVL.

The chain links TRBV2 to TRBJ2-7; D is unresolved. The CDR3 has 15 residues. CDR1 and CDR2 from the germline V gene are SNHLY and FYNNEI. With 7 bases removed from V and 8 bases from J, the gap between germline ends came to 24 bases. CDR3 in amino acids: CASTILLLEFFQQYF. The CDR3 DNA reads TGTGCCAGCACCATACTCCTCCTCGAATTCTTCCAGCAGTACTTC. The full variable domain, in which reference TRBV2 and TRBJ2-7 provide the parts outside the CDR3, is EPEVTQTPSHQVTQMGQEVILRCVPISNHLYFYWYRQILGQKVEFLVSFYNNEISEKSEIFDDQFSVERPDGSNFTLKIRSTKLEDSAMYFCASTILLLEFFQQYFGPGTRLTVT.

V is TRBV5-1 and J is TRBJ1-2; the D gene is possibly TRBD1 (6 bases). V lost 5 bases and J 0 bases, leaving 11 bases between the germline ends. The CDR3 extends over 14 amino acids. Germline CDR1 reads SGHRS; CDR2 reads YFSETQ. CDR3 sequence (DNA): TGCGCCAGCAGGGACAGCACGGCTAACTATGGCTACACCTTC. It is translated as CASRDSTANYGYTF.

This sequence joins TRBV6-6 and TRBJ1-3; unclear D gene. The CDR3 loop spans 16 amino acids. Germline CDR1 reads MNHNY; CDR2 reads SVGAGI (reference sequence). The V end was cut by 6 bases, the J end by 0 bases, with 15 bases between. The CDR3, as DNA: TGTGCCAGCAGGACCTACGGGGAGAGCTCTGGAAACACCATATATTTT. Residues: CASRTYGESSGNTIYF.

The chain links TRBV28 to TRBJ1-1; TRBD1 matches 7 bases. This CDR3 contains 13 residues. Trimming at V came to 3 bases and at J to 4 bases, leaving 2 bases not matched to a gene. The germline V gene encodes CDR1 MDHEN and CDR2 SYDVKM. The CDR3 DNA reads as TGTGCCAGCAGTTTTGCAGGGGGCACTGAAGCTTTCTTT. Protein: CASSFAGGTEAFF.

This clone was seen only a few times. The chain couples TRBV19 to TRBJ2-5, with TRBD1 matching 7 bases. This CDR3 has 13 residues. Germline V gene lookup returns CDR1 LNHDA and CDR2 SQIVND (reference sequence). The V segment lost 7 bases and the J segment 5 bases; nucleotides outside the gene matches: 7. DNA of the CDR3: TGTGCCAGTACCGTGACAGGGCGGGAGACCCAGTACTTC. It encodes CASTVTGRETQYF.

The chain is built from TRBV7-2 and TRBJ2-7, with 8 nucleotides matching TRBD2. Germline-derived CDR1 and CDR2 are SGHTA and FQGNSA. V lost 4 bases and J lost 0; bases outside the gene matches: 8. The CDR3 sequence is 16 residues long. The DNA of the CDR3 is TGTGCCAGCAGCTACTCCGGGAGCGGGGGCTCCTACGAGCAGTACTTC. Its protein product is CASSYSGSGGSYEQYF.

This clone was seen just once. J is TRBJ2-1 and V is TRBV7-8; tentatively, D is TRBD2 (5 bases). Germline assignment: CDR1 SGHVS and CDR2 FQNEAQ. The V and J ends lost 2 bases and 6 bases respectively, with 14 bases between them. The CDR3 totals 15 residues. CDR3 sequence reads: CASSLPPSGINEQFF. The CDR3 bases are TGTGCCAGCAGCTTACCGCCCTCGGGGATCAATGAGCAGTTCTTC.

The V call is TRBV7-9, the J call TRBJ2-3; 7 positions match TRBD1. V trimming: 1 base; J trimming: 5 bases; junction bases outside the gene matches: 0. The germline CDR1 and CDR2 sequences are SEHNR and FQNEAQ (reference sequence). This CDR3 is 13 amino acids long. The CDR3 DNA follows: TGTGCCAGCAGCTTAGACAGGGGAGATACGCAGTATTTT. It is translated as CASSLDRGDTQYF.

The chain links TRBV25-1 to TRBJ2-7, with D possibly being TRBD2 (6 bases). The CDR3 is made up of 15 amino acids. V gave up 3 bases and J gave up 9 bases, with 21 bases separating them. Per the germline V gene, CDR1 is MGHDK and CDR2 is SYGVNS. This chain's CDR3 is CASSEGGTRPLGQYF. CDR3 in DNA: TGTGCCAGCAGTGAGGGAGGAACACGCCCCCTTGGGCAGTACTTC.